This T cell receptor (beta chain) derives from a study of Graves' ophthalmopathy and Graves' hyperthyroidism. The study, taken as a whole, reports: Blood also carried most expanded thyroid clonotypes exceeding 0.001 frequency.

As to this clonotype: Its antigen remains unidentified.

Germline V lookup: CDR1 MNHEY, CDR2 SVGAGI. The CDR3 contains 17 residues. Trimming removed 0 bases from V and 5 bases from J, with 20 bases in between. Amplification from RNA transcripts yielded the TCR beta CDR3 regions. An initial RT-PCR round employing HTBI primers preceded a second-round multiplex PCR. In TCRdb, the multiplex PCR reads were re-called with MiXCR into one record per CDR3 protein. The sample shows 350,000 to 400,000 distinct CDR3 sequences, 15% of them seen only once. Orbital computed tomography, together with clinical symptoms, serum thyroxine, TRAb and thyroid ultrasound, was used for diagnosis.

This TCR derives from a woman younger than 35 with stable Graves' hyperthyroidism. V is TRBV6-5 and J is TRBJ2-7; the D gene is possibly TRBD2 (6 bases). Sequenced input: peripheral blood. The chain's CDR3 is CASSYSTLDYNGDEQYF. The CDR3 bases are TGTGCCAGCAGTTACTCGACCTTGGACTATAACGGTGACGAGCAGTACTTC.